The next 31 T cell receptor beta chains were all read from a single sample in a study of CD8 T cells in ankylosing spondylitis. TCRdb ran MiXCR on the 5' RACE reads and lists one entry per CDR3 protein. There are roughly 230,000 distinct CDR3 sequences in the sample; roughly a tenth occur only once, and less than 3% lies in the top ten. The sequenced material came from blood, either unsorted or a sorted T cell fraction (not recorded which). Receptor source: a male donor with ankylosing spondylitis or in good health (not recorded which).

This clonotype was picked up many times. The genes are TRBV5-6 and TRBJ2-1; tentatively, D is TRBD1 (5 bases). V shed 3 bases and J shed 12 bases, with 10 bases lying between them. Germline-derived CDR1 and CDR2 are SGHDT and YYEEEE. The CDR3 spans 11 residues. This chain's CDR3 is CASSSGHWQFF. The CDR3 DNA is TGTGCCAGCAGCTCAGGACACTGGCAGTTCTTC.

This clonotype was found many times. This chain uses TRBV5-1 with TRBJ2-3; 8 bases align to TRBD1. The CDR3 runs 15 residues. The J segment lost 1 base and the V segment lost 2 bases, leaving 3 bases of the junction unmatched. Germline lookup yields CDR1 SGHRS and CDR2 YFSETQ. The CDR3 region has the DNA TGCGCCAGCAGCTTACAGGGGGTTGGCACAGATACGCAGTATTTT. This encodes CASSLQGVGTDTQYF.

This clonotype was counted at least ten times. This chain links TRBV5-5 with TRBJ2-2; tentatively, D is TRBD1 (5 bases). CDR3 length equals 14 residues. The V end was cut by 0 bases, the J end by 6 bases, with 9 bases between. Germline-derived CDR1 and CDR2 are SGHKS and YYEKEE (reference sequence). DNA of the CDR3: TGTGCCAGCAGCTTGGGTGGGGCAGCCGGGGAGCTGTTTTTT. Protein product: CASSLGGAAGELFF. The whole variable domain, filled in from reference TRBV5-5 and TRBJ2-2, reads DAGVTQSPTHLIKTRGQQVTLRCSPISGHKSVSWYQQVLGQGPQFIFQYYEKEERGRGNFPDRFSARQFPNYSSELNVNALLLGDSALYLCASSLGGAAGELFFGEGSRLTVL.

The chain couples TRBV20-1 to TRBJ1-6; TRBD1 matches at 11 bases. Per germline, CDR1 DFQATT and CDR2 SNEGSKA (reference sequence). There are 14 residues in the CDR3. V was clipped by 4 bases and J by 10 bases; unmatched bases: 6. DNA for the CDR3: TGCAGTGCTAAAGGGACAGGGGGTCGATCACCCCTCCACTTT. Translation gives CSAKGTGGRSPLHF.

This clonotype was counted ten times or more. The V call is TRBV10-3, the J call TRBJ1-5; D unclear. This CDR3 contains 13 residues. V gave up 6 bases and J gave up 4 bases, with 10 bases separating them. In germline, CDR1 is ENHRY, CDR2 SYGVKD. The CDR3 bases are TGTGCCATCAGCTTCAATGAGAATCAGCCCCAGCATTTT. It encodes CAISFNENQPQHF.

In the case of this clonotype: The junction differs from germline at one of its ends, possibly a read error. The chain recombines TRBV20-1 with TRBJ2-1; 7 bases line up with TRBD2. The germline V gene encodes CDR1 DFQATT and CDR2 SNEGSKA (reference sequence). This CDR3 is 15 amino acids long. The CDR3 loop reads CCARAPSGPYNEQFF. CDR3 nucleotides: TGCTGTGCTAGAGCCCCTAGCGGACCCTACAATGAGCAGTTCTTC.

This clonotype was recorded at least ten times. The chain joins TRBV12-3 or TRBV12-4 to TRBJ1-2; D remains ambiguous. The CDR3 spans 13 residues. Trimming shortened V by 5 bases and J by 0 bases, and 7 bases separated the two germline ends. The CDR3 DNA reads TGTGCCAGCAGTCCTACATCTAACTATGGCTACACCTTC. Translating it yields CASSPTSNYGYTF.

This clonotype was recorded many times. The chain links TRBV12-3 or TRBV12-4 to TRBJ1-5, with unresolved D. The ends were cut back, 5 bases at V and 2 bases at J, with 10 bases in the middle. The CDR3 is made up of 14 amino acids. As DNA, the CDR3 is TGTGCCAGCAGTCCTTACGGCGGCAATCAGCCCCAGCATTTT. This sequence encodes CASSPYGGNQPQHF.

This clonotype was detected many times. The chain employs TRBV5-5 and TRBJ2-5; D gene unclear. Looked up from germline, CDR1 is SGHKS and CDR2 is YYEKEE (reference sequence). This CDR3 comprises 14 residues. Trimming cost V 1 base and J 0 bases, with 7 bases left between them. CDR3: CASSLRQYQETQYF. CDR3 nucleotides: TGTGCCAGCAGCTTGAGGCAGTACCAAGAGACCCAGTACTTC.

This clonotype was recorded many times. V is TRBV7-9 and J is TRBJ2-2, with a possible D match to TRBD1 (5 bases). Trimming cost V 3 bases and J 3 bases, with 14 bases left between them. The CDR3 has 16 amino acids. CDR1 and CDR2 (germline): SEHNR, FQNEAQ (reference sequence). The CDR3 DNA follows: TGTGCCAGCAGCTTGGTCCTCAGGGTGTACACCGGGGAGCTGTTTTTT. This codes for CASSLVLRVYTGELFF.

This clonotype has a count of ten or more. The CDR3 loop reads CASSLGDRVGETQYF. The CDR3 region has the DNA TGCGCCAGCAGCTTGGGGGACAGGGTCGGGGAGACCCAGTACTTC. The chain carries TRBV5-1 and TRBJ2-5; TRBD1 matches 9 bases. Per the germline V gene, CDR1 is SGHRS and CDR2 is YFSETQ. Germline trimming cut 0 bases from V and 5 bases from J; bases unmatched to any gene: 5. This CDR3 region has 15 residues.

This clonotype was counted a few times. The chain employs TRBV7-2 and TRBJ2-3; D ambiguous. V gave up 5 bases and J gave up 2 bases, with 8 bases separating them. CDR1 and CDR2 from the germline V gene are SGHTA and FQGNSA. This CDR3 region has 13 residues. DNA for the CDR3: TGTGCCAGCAGCGGGCCAAACACAGATACGCAGTATTTT. It yields the protein CASSGPNTDTQYF.

There are many counts of this clonotype. The chain combines TRBV5-1 with TRBJ2-3, with D hard to call. Germline CDR1 reads SGHRS; CDR2 reads YFSETQ. The CDR3 has 15 amino acids. V lost 1 base and J lost 0, with 9 bases in between. The CDR3 nucleotides are TGCGCCAGCAGCTTGTCCGCGGATAGCACAGATACGCAGTATTTT. This codes for CASSLSADSTDTQYF.

This clonotype was picked up a small number of times. This sequence joins TRBV2 and TRBJ2-6; possibly TRBD1 for D (5 bases). Trimming took off 5 bases at V and 1 base at J, with 9 bases between the two ends. The CDR3 consists of 15 residues. CDR1 is SNHLY, CDR2 FYNNEI, per germline. The CDR3 region is CASSKRGSGANVLTF. The CDR3 nucleotides are TGTGCCAGCAGTAAAAGGGGATCTGGGGCCAACGTCCTGACTTTC. Complete variable domain (other parts from reference TRBV2 and TRBJ2-6): EPEVTQTPSHQVTQMGQEVILRCVPISNHLYFYWYRQILGQKVEFLVSFYNNEISEKSEIFDDQFSVERPDGSNFTLKIRSTKLEDSAMYFCASSKRGSGANVLTFGAGSRLTVL.

The chain has TRBV30 and TRBJ1-6; 7 positions match TRBD1. V gave up 5 bases and J gave up 11 bases; unmatched junction bases: 12. CDR1 is GTSNPN and CDR2 is SVGIG in the germline V gene (reference sequence). The CDR3 loop spans 14 amino acids. The CDR3 loop is CAWGSGQDSAPLHF. The CDR3 DNA follows: TGTGCCTGGGGATCCGGACAGGATTCGGCACCCCTCCACTTT. The whole variable domain, remainder taken from reference TRBV30 and TRBJ1-6, is SQTIHQWPATLVQPVGSPLSLECTVEGTSNPNLYWYRQAAGRGLQLLFYSVGIGQISSEVPQNLSASRPQDRQFILSSKKLLLSDSGFYLCAWGSGQDSAPLHFGNGTRLTVT.

This clonotype turned up a few times. The V gene is TRBV7-9, the J gene TRBJ2-1, with 10 positions matching TRBD1. Germline values: CDR1 SEHNR, CDR2 FQNEAQ (reference sequence). The CDR3 extends over 15 amino acids. V trimming: 5 bases; J trimming: 4 bases; junction bases outside the gene matches: 5. The DNA of the CDR3 is TGTGCCAGCAGCGACAGGGACAGGGGTTACAATGAGCAGTTCTTC. Translating it yields CASSDRDRGYNEQFF.

This clonotype was detected ten times or more. V and J are TRBV15 and TRBJ2-5; 9 bases match TRBD1. Germline trimming cut 10 bases from V and 7 bases from J; bases unmatched to any gene: 4. Per germline, CDR1 LNHNV and CDR2 YYDKDF (reference sequence). This CDR3 has 11 amino acids. The DNA of the CDR3 is TGTGCCAGCGGGACAGGGACGACCCAGTACTTC. Translating gives CASGTGTTQYF. Combining the CDR3 with reference TRBV15 and TRBJ2-5 gives the whole variable domain DAMVIQNPRYQVTQFGKPVTLSCSQTLNHNVMYWYQQKSSQAPKLLFHYYDKDFNNEADTPDNFQSRRPNTSFCFLDIRSPGLGDTAMYLCASGTGTTQYFGPGTRLLVL.

This clonotype occurred many times. In DNA, the CDR3 is TGCAGTGCCCTACAGGCGGGGGAGAGGAATGGCTACACCTTC. The encoded protein is CSALQAGERNGYTF. V gene TRBV20-1 combines with J gene TRBJ1-2; D might be TRBD1 (5 bases). Deletions cut 6 bases from V and 6 bases from J, with 20 bases between. This CDR3 region has 14 residues. In germline, CDR1 is DFQATT, CDR2 SNEGSKA (reference sequence).

This clonotype was counted a few times. CDR3 in amino acids: CASSAEGTAYGYTF. For the CDR3, the DNA is TGTGCCAGCAGCGCCGAGGGGACTGCATATGGCTACACCTTC. The gene calls are TRBV9 and TRBJ1-2; TRBD1 might be the D (5 bases). Per germline, CDR1 SGDLS and CDR2 YYNGEE. The CDR3 has 14 amino acids. The V and J ends lost 3 bases and 5 bases respectively, with 14 bases between them.

This clonotype was counted at least ten times. The chain links TRBV28 to TRBJ1-6; no reliable D call. The CDR3 consists of 18 residues. V lost 7 bases and J lost 5, with 24 bases in between. CDR1 and CDR2 from the germline V gene are MDHEN and SYDVKM. CDR3 sequence (DNA): TGTGCCAGCACCATGGGAATTGGGATGGGGTGGAATAATTCACCCCTCCACTTT. This sequence encodes CASTMGIGMGWNNSPLHF.

In its sample, this clonotype was seen many times. The chain couples TRBV30 to TRBJ1-6, with D perhaps TRBD1 (6 bases). V was trimmed by 5 bases and J by 7 bases, leaving 15 bases between them. From germline, CDR1 is GTSNPN and CDR2 SVGIG (reference sequence). The CDR3 is 14 residues long. The CDR3 protein is CAWDDRWGNSPLHF. The CDR3 nucleotides read TGTGCCTGGGACGACAGGTGGGGGAATTCACCCCTCCACTTT. Based on the CDR3 plus reference TRBV30 and TRBJ1-6, the full variable domain is SQTIHQWPATLVQPVGSPLSLECTVEGTSNPNLYWYRQAAGRGLQLLFYSVGIGQISSEVPQNLSASRPQDRQFILSSKKLLLSDSGFYLCAWDDRWGNSPLHFGNGTRLTVT.

This clonotype has more than one count but fewer than ten. V usage is TRBV4-1 and J usage is TRBJ2-3; D call uncertain. CDR1 MGHRA and CDR2 YSYEKL come from the germline V gene. V shed 0 bases and J shed 0 bases, with 16 bases lying between them. The CDR3 is made up of 18 amino acids. The CDR3 sequence: CASSQERAQNPSTDTQYF. The CDR3, as DNA: TGCGCCAGCAGCCAAGAAAGGGCGCAGAACCCTAGCACAGATACGCAGTATTTT.

This clonotype was seen many times. The rearrangement links TRBV12-3 or TRBV12-4 to TRBJ2-2, with D possibly being TRBD1 (9 bases). V lost 4 bases, J lost 5 bases, and 14 bases lay in between. The CDR3 has 15 residues. The CDR3 DNA reads TGTGCCAGCAGTTATAGCGGGACAGGGACCGGGGAGCTGTTTTTT. As protein: CASSYSGTGTGELFF.

This clonotype was recorded at least ten times. V usage is TRBV20-1 and J usage is TRBJ1-2; D perhaps matches TRBD1 (6 bases). Germline V gives CDR1 DFQATT, CDR2 SNEGSKA (reference sequence). There are 13 residues in the CDR3. V gave up 6 bases and J gave up 2 bases, with 13 bases separating them. The DNA of the CDR3 is TGCAGTGCGCCGCGGGACACCAACTATGGCTACACCTTC. Translated: CSAPRDTNYGYTF.

The genes are TRBV7-2 and TRBJ1-6, with unresolved D. Between the trimmed V and J ends, which lost 5 bases and 7 bases, there was a span of 9 bases. The CDR3 is made up of 13 amino acids. CDR1 and CDR2 from the germline V gene are SGHTA and FQGNSA. CDR3 sequence reads: CASSTGINSPLHF. In nucleotides, the CDR3 is TGTGCCAGCAGCACTGGGATAAATTCACCCCTCCACTTT.

This clonotype was counted many times. V usage is TRBV5-1 and J usage is TRBJ2-2; 8 bases line up with TRBD1. The ends lost 3 bases at V and 6 bases at J; junction bases unmatched: 10. The CDR3 runs to 16 residues. The germline V gene has CDR1 SGHRS and CDR2 YFSETQ. Here the CDR3 DNA reads TGCGCCAGCAGCTCAACACAGGGGGTTAAGGCCGGGGAGCTGTTTTTT. Protein: CASSSTQGVKAGELFF.

In this sample, this clonotype turned up many times. This chain joins TRBV20-1 and TRBJ2-7; TRBD1 matches at 8 bases. The CDR3 covers 13 residues. Germline V lookup: CDR1 DFQATT, CDR2 SNEGSKA (reference sequence). V lost 2 bases to trimming and J lost 3 bases; unmatched junction nucleotides: 3. The CDR3: CSARQGALYEQYF. DNA of the CDR3: TGCAGTGCTAGACAGGGGGCCCTCTACGAGCAGTACTTC.

For this clonotype: This could be a read error, since a much larger clone is one nucleotide away. The CDR3 DNA sequence: TGTGCCTGCACCCGGACAGGGAAAAACATTCAGTACTTC. Translation gives CACTRTGKNIQYF. The J gene is TRBJ2-4, the V gene TRBV12-3 or TRBV12-4; 8 bases line up with TRBD1. The length of the CDR3 is 13 residues. The junction had 7 bases not matched to a gene; V was cut back by 11 bases and J by 4 bases.

The sample holds a few counts of this clonotype. The rearrangement joins TRBV7-2 to TRBJ1-4; D is possibly TRBD1 (5 bases). Looked up from germline, CDR1 is SGHTA and CDR2 is FQGNSA. CDR3 length: 13 residues. Trimming removed 5 bases at V and 8 bases at J, with 12 bases between. CDR3: CASSTAGGEKLFF. The CDR3 DNA is TGTGCCAGCAGCACAGCGGGGGGGGAAAAACTGTTTTTT. The variable domain in full, with the rest retrieved from reference TRBV7-2 and TRBJ1-4, is GAGVSQSPSNKVTEKGKDVELRCDPISGHTALYWYRQSLGQGLEFLIYFQGNSAPDKSGLPSDRFSAERTGGSVSTLTIQRTQQEDSAVYLCASSTAGGEKLFFGSGTQLSVL.

This clonotype was seen a handful of times. This chain uses TRBV5-1 with TRBJ1-2; D remains ambiguous. Germline assignment: CDR1 SGHRS and CDR2 YFSETQ. Trimming cost V 2 bases and J 2 bases, with 7 bases left between them. The length of the CDR3 is 13 residues. The CDR3 reads CASSLRLNYGYTF. The CDR3 DNA is TGCGCCAGCAGCTTACGGTTAAACTATGGCTACACCTTC.

This clonotype appeared many times. The rearrangement uses TRBV20-1 and TRBJ2-5, with a tentative D call TRBD2 (5 bases). Germline V gene sequence: CDR1 DFQATT, CDR2 SNEGSKA (reference sequence). The V end was cut by 0 bases, the J end by 2 bases, with 13 bases between. The CDR3 spans 15 residues. The CDR3 nucleotides are TGCAGTGCTAGAGATAGGAGAAGCGGACAAGAGACCCAGTACTTC. As protein: CSARDRRSGQETQYF.